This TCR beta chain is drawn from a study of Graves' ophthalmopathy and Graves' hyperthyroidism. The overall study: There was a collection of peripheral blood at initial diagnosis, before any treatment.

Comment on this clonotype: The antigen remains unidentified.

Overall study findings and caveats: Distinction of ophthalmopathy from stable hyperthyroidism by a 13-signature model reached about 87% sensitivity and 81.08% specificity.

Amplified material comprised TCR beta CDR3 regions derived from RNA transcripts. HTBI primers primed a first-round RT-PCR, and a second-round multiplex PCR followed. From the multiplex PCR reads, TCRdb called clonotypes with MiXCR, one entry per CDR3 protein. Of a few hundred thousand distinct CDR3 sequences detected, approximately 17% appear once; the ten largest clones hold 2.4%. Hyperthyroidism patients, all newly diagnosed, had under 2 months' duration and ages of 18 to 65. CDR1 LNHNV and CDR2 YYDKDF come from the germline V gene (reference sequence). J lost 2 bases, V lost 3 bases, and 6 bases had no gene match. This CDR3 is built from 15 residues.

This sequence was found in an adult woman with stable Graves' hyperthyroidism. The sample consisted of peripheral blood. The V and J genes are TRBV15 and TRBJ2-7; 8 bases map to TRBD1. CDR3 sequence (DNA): TGTGCCACCAGCAGTCCCCGGACAGGGCCCTACGAGCAGTACTTC. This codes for CATSSPRTGPYEQYF.